This T cell receptor beta chain emerged from a study of glioma-infiltrating T cells after dendritic cell vaccination. The table lists this clone with a few counts. Assay used: immunoSEQ multiplex PCR; TCRdb lists only in-frame clones, some missing. Of roughly 98,000 clones listed, approximately 84% are singletons. CDR3 length equals 14 residues. Trimming shortened V by 7 bases and J by 1 base, and 13 bases separated the two germline ends. Germline CDR1 SNHLY, CDR2 FYNNEI. Sequenced here: blood, sampled before dendritic cell vaccination. This chain uses TRBV2 with TRBJ1-1; weak D call: TRBD1 (6 bases). The TCR comes from a human donor with glioblastoma. In DNA, the CDR3 is TGTGCCAGCAACTCAGGACAGAGGAACACTGAAGCTTTCTTT. This encodes CASNSGQRNTEAFF.